These 15 T cell receptor beta chains came from one sample sequenced in a study of Ad26.COV2.S vaccination and SARS-CoV-2 variants. Sequencing used immunoSEQ multiplex PCR; TCRdb keeps in-frame clones, though not all of them. The data contain under 150,000 clones, about nine tenths of them seen just once; the ten biggest clones take up 5%. The sample here was peripheral blood, taken after recovery from COVID-19. The receptors come from a human donor who had recovered from COVID-19.

The V call is TRBV3-1 (or the pseudogene TRBV3-2), the J call TRBJ1-2; D might be TRBD1 (5 bases). The germline V gene has CDR1 LGHDT and CDR2 YNNKEL (reference sequence). The CDR3 spans 12 residues. V shed 6 bases and J shed 4 bases, with 9 bases lying between them. The CDR3 DNA reads TGTGCCAGCAGGGGGGAGGGCTATGGCTACACCTTC. This encodes CASRGEGYGYTF.

This sequence joins TRBV3-1 (or the pseudogene TRBV3-2) and TRBJ2-2; 7 bases map to TRBD1. Trimming at V came to 2 bases and at J to 2 bases, leaving 11 bases not matched to a gene. Per the germline V gene, CDR1 is LGHDT and CDR2 is YNNKEL (reference sequence). This CDR3 is 18 amino acids long. This CDR3 reads CASSQRKVRDSNTGELFF. The CDR3, as DNA: TGTGCCAGCAGCCAAAGGAAGGTTCGGGACAGTAACACCGGGGAGCTGTTTTTT.

V and J are TRBV18 and TRBJ1-1; D perhaps matches TRBD1 (6 bases). This CDR3 has 15 residues. V was shortened by 4 bases and J by 1 base, with 13 bases between the two germline ends. Germline assignment: CDR1 KGHSH and CDR2 LQKENI. The CDR3 spells CASSLGGPWNTEAFF. CDR3 nucleotide sequence: TGTGCCAGCTCACTCGGGGGCCCATGGAACACTGAAGCTTTCTTT.

The rearrangement uses TRBV11-2 and TRBJ2-5, with D perhaps TRBD1 (6 bases). This CDR3 is built from 16 residues. V was trimmed by 5 bases and J by 1 base, leaving 17 bases between them. Germline CDR1 is SGHAT and CDR2 is FQNNGV. The CDR3 DNA reads as TGTGCCAGCAGCCATCCCCCGGACAGACTCCAAGAGACCCAGTACTTC. Encoded protein: CASSHPPDRLQETQYF.

V and J are TRBV5-6 and TRBJ2-7, with TRBD1 matching 8 bases. The CDR3 extends over 14 amino acids. Trimming cost V 1 base and J 3 bases; bases outside gene matches: 3. Germline lookup yields CDR1 SGHDT and CDR2 YYEEEE. The CDR3 nucleotides are TGTGCCAGCAGCTTGCGGACAGGGTACTACGAGCAGTACTTC. Protein sequence: CASSLRTGYYEQYF. Supplemented by reference TRBV5-6 and TRBJ2-7, the full variable domain reads DAGVTQSPTHLIKTRGQQVTLRCSPKSGHDTVSWYQQALGQGPQFIFQYYEEEERQRGNFPDRFSGHQFPNYSSELNVNALLLGDSALYLCASSLRTGYYEQYFGPGTRLTVT.

The chain recombines TRBV4-3 with TRBJ2-7; D not certain. Deletions cut 0 bases from V and 3 bases from J, with 12 bases between. The CDR3 runs 15 residues. From germline, CDR1 is LGHNA and CDR2 YSLEER. CDR3: CASSQDKDRVYEQYF. CDR3 coding DNA: TGCGCCAGCAGCCAAGATAAGGACCGCGTCTACGAGCAGTACTTC.

As regards this clone: Its ends do not fully match the called genes, so a read error is possible. The chain has TRBV24-1 and TRBJ2-3, with TRBD2 matching 9 bases. The CDR3 has 18 residues. Germline CDR1 is KGHDR and CDR2 is SFDVKD. CDR3 coding DNA: TGTGCCACCAGTGCTCCTTCCTACTCAGCGGGGGGCACCGATACGCAGTATTTT. This translates into CATSAPSYSAGGTDTQYF.

V and J are TRBV11-2 and TRBJ2-2; 8 nucleotides align to TRBD2. The germline V gene has CDR1 SGHAT and CDR2 FQNNGV. V trimming: 5 bases; J trimming: 3 bases; junction bases outside the gene matches: 5. The CDR3 spans 15 residues. The CDR3 region has the DNA TGTGCCAGCAGCCGGAGCGGGGGTGACACCGGGGAGCTGTTTTTT. Protein product: CASSRSGGDTGELFF.

This clone was picked up a small number of times. The chain employs TRBV30 and TRBJ2-4, with 10 bases that match TRBD1. V dropped 2 bases and J dropped 3; count of bases not matched to a gene: 7. This CDR3 spans 16 amino acids. Germline CDR1 and CDR2: GTSNPN and SVGIG (reference sequence). The CDR3 region has the DNA TGTGCCTGGAGTAGGGACAGGGGTCAAAACAAAAACATTCAGTACTTC. Amino acids: CAWSRDRGQNKNIQYF.

The V and J genes are TRBV5-4 and TRBJ1-2; 7 bases are a match to TRBD1. V was clipped by 4 bases and J by 4 bases; unmatched bases: 7. Per germline, CDR1 SGHNT and CDR2 YYREEE (reference sequence). The CDR3 contains 14 residues. CDR3 coding DNA: TGTGCCAGCAGCCCGGGACAGATAAGCTATGGCTACACCTTC. This sequence encodes CASSPGQISYGYTF. Together with reference TRBV5-4 and TRBJ1-2, the CDR3 gives the full variable domain: ETGVTQSPTHLIKTRGQQVTLRCSSQSGHNTVSWYQQALGQGPQFIFQYYREEENGRGNFPPRFSGLQFPNYSSELNVNALELDDSALYLCASSPGQISYGYTFGSGTRLTVV.

The chain couples TRBV13 to TRBJ1-1; the D is unclear. CDR3 length equals 14 residues. Looked up from germline, CDR1 is PRHDT and CDR2 is FYEKMQ (reference sequence). V shed 7 bases and J shed 1 base, with 13 bases lying between them. In DNA, the CDR3 is TGTGCCAGCATCGAGGAAGGAACGAACACTGAAGCTTTCTTT. Amino acid sequence: CASIEEGTNTEAFF.

The table lists this clone with a few counts. The chain recombines TRBV19 with TRBJ1-5; D not certain. Per the germline V gene, CDR1 is LNHDA and CDR2 is SQIVND (reference sequence). V lost 4 bases and J 0 bases, leaving 4 bases between the germline ends. The CDR3 extends over 13 amino acids. The CDR3 spells CASSSFSNQPQHF. The DNA for the CDR3 is TGTGCCAGTAGTAGTTTTAGCAATCAGCCCCAGCATTTT.

The chain links TRBV7-2 to TRBJ2-3; the match to TRBD2 covers 8 bases. V lost 1 base and J lost 4; bases outside the gene matches: 7. The CDR3 totals 16 residues. Germline values: CDR1 SGHTA, CDR2 FQGNSA. For the CDR3, the DNA is TGTGCCAGCAGCTTAGTAGATGCGGGGGGCCCAGATACGCAGTATTTT. It is translated as CASSLVDAGGPDTQYF.

The chain is built from TRBV28 and TRBJ1-1; the D is unclear. The CDR3 is made up of 13 amino acids. The V end was cut by 2 bases, the J end by 0 bases, with 4 bases between. CDR1 MDHEN and CDR2 SYDVKM come from the germline V gene. The CDR3 DNA sequence: TGTGCCAGCAGTTTACCATTGAACACTGAAGCTTTCTTT. It specifies CASSLPLNTEAFF.

This clone appeared a few times. The chain employs TRBV12-3 or TRBV12-4 and TRBJ1-2; possible D gene TRBD1, 5 bases. The CDR3 has 13 amino acids. Deletions cut 5 bases from V and 3 bases from J, with 10 bases between. In nucleotides, the CDR3 is TGTGCCAGCAGTGGGGGGTCATACTATGGCTACACCTTC. Residues: CASSGGSYYGYTF.